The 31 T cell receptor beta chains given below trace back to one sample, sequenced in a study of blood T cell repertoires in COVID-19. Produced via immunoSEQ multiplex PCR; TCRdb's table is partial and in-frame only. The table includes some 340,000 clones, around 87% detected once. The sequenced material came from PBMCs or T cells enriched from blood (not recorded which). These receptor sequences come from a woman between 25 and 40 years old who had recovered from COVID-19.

CDR3 sequence (DNA): TGCGCCAGCAGTGAGTCGGCAGGGCAGCCCCAGCATTTT. Translated: CASSESAGQPQHF. The V call is TRBV10-1, the J call TRBJ1-5; D perhaps matches TRBD1 (5 bases). There are 13 residues in the CDR3. V gave up 0 bases and J gave up 7 bases, with 7 bases separating them. CDR1 WNHNN and CDR2 SYGVQD come from the germline V gene (reference sequence).

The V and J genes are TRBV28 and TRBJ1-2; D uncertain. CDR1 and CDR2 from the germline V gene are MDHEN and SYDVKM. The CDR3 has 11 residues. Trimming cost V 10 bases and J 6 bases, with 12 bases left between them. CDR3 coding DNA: TGTGCCATAGCTATTCGGGATGGCTACACCTTC. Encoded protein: CAIAIRDGYTF.

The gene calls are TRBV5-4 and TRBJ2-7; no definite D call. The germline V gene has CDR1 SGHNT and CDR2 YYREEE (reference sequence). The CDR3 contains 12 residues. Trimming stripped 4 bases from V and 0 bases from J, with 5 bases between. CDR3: CASSRYSYEQYF. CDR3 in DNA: TGTGCCAGCAGCCGCTACTCCTACGAGCAGTACTTC.

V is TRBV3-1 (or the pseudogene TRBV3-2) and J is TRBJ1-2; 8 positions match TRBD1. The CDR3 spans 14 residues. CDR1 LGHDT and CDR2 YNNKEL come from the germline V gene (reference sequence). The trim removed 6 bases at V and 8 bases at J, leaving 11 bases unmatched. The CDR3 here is CASRPMDREGGYTF. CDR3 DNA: TGTGCCAGCAGGCCGATGGACAGGGAGGGCGGCTACACCTTC.

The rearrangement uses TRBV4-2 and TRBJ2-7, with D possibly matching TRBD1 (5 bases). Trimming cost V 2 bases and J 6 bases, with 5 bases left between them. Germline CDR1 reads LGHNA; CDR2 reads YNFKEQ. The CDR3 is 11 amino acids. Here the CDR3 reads CASSQQGEQYF. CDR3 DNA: TGTGCCAGCAGCCAACAGGGCGAGCAGTACTTC.

The CDR3 bases are TGTGCCTGGAGTGTAGGAAGCGGGGGGGCCCAAGATACGCAGTATTTT. This encodes CAWSVGSGGAQDTQYF. V is TRBV30 and J is TRBJ2-3; 10 nucleotides agree with TRBD2. V shed 0 bases, J shed 5 bases, and the junction held 8 bases outside the gene matches. This CDR3 region has 16 residues. CDR1 and CDR2 from the germline V gene are GTSNPN and SVGIG (reference sequence).

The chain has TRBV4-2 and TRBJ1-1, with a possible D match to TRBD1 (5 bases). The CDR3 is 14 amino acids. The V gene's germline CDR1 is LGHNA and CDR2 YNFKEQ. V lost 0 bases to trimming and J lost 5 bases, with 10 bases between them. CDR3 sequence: CASSQDRRGTEAFF. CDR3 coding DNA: TGTGCCAGCAGCCAAGATCGGAGGGGAACTGAAGCTTTCTTT.

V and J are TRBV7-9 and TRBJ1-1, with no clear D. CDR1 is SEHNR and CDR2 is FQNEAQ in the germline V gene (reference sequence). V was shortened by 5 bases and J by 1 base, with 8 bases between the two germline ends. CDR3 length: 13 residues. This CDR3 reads CASSRTENTEAFF. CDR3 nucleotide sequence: TGTGCCAGCAGCCGTACAGAGAACACTGAAGCTTTCTTT.

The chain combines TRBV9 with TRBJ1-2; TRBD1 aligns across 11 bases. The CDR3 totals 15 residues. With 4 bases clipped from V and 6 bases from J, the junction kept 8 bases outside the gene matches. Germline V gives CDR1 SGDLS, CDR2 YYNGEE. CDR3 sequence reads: CASSHEDRGPHGYTF. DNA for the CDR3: TGTGCCAGCAGCCACGAGGACAGGGGGCCTCATGGCTACACCTTC.

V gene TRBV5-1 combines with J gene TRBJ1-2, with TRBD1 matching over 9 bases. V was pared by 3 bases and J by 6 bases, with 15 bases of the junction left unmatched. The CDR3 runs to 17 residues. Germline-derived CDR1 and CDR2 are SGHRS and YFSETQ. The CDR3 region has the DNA TGCGCCAGCAGCTACTCAACCCCCGGGACAGGGATGGATGGCTACACCTTC. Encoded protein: CASSYSTPGTGMDGYTF.

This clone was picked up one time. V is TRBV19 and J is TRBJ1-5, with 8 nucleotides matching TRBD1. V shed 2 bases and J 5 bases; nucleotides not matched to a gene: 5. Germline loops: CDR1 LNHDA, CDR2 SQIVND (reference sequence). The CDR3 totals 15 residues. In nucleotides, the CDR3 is TGTGCCAGTAGTATAAGCAGGGGGCTACATCAGCCCCAGCATTTT. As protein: CASSISRGLHQPQHF.

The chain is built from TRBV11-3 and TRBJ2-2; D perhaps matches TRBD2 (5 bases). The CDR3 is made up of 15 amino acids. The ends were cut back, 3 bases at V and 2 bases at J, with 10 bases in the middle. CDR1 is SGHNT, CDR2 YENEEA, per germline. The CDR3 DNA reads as TGTGCCAGCAGCTTGGGAGCGGAAAACACCGGGGAGCTGTTTTTT. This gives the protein CASSLGAENTGELFF.

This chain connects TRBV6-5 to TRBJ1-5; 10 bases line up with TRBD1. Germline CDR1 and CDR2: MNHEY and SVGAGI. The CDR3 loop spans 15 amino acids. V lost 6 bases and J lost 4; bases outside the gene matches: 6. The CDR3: CASRETGGGNQPQHF. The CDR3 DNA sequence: TGTGCCAGCAGGGAGACAGGGGGCGGAAATCAGCCCCAGCATTTT.

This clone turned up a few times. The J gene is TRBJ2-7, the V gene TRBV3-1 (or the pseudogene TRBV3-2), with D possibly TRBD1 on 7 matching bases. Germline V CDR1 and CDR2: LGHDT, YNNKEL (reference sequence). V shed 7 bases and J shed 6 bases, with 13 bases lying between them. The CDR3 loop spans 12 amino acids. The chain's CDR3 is CASNSGDSEQYF. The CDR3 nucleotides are TGTGCCAGCAACTCGGGGGACAGCGAGCAGTACTTC.

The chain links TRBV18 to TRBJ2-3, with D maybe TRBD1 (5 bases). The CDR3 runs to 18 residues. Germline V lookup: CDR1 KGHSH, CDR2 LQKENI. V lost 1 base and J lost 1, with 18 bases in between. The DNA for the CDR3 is TGTGCCAGCTCACCACGGCTGCAGGGTCGAGTCGGCACAGATACGCAGTATTTT. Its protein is CASSPRLQGRVGTDTQYF.

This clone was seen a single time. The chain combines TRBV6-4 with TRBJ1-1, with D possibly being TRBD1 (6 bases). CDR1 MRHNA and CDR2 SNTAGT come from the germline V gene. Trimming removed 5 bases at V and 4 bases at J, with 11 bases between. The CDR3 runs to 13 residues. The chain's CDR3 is CASSSEGVTEAFF. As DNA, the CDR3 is TGTGCCAGCAGTTCAGAGGGGGTCACTGAAGCTTTCTTT.

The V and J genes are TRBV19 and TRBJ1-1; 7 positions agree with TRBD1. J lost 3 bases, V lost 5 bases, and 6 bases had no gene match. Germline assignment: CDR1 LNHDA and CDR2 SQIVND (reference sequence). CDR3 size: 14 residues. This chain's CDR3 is CASSFDRVDTEAFF. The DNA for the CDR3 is TGTGCCAGTAGTTTCGACAGGGTTGACACTGAAGCTTTCTTT.

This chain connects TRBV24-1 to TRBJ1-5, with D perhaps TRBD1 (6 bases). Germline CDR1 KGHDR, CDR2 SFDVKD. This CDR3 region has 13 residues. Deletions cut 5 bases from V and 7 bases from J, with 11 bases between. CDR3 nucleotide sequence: TGTGCCACCAGTGGGGCAGGGGACCAGCCCCAGCATTTT. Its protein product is CATSGAGDQPQHF.

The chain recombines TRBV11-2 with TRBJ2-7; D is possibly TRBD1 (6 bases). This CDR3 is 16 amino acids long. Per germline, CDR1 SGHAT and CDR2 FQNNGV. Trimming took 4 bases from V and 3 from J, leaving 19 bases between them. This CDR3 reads CASSSLWGQGSYEQYF. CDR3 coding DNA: TGTGCCAGCAGCTCCCTTTGGGGGCAGGGTAGCTACGAGCAGTACTTC.

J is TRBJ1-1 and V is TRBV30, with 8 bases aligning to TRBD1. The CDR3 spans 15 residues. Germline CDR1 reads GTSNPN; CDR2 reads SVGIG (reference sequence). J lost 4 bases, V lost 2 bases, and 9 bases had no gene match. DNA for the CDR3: TGTGCCTGGAGTACCCTTGAGGACAGGGTCACTGAAGCTTTCTTT. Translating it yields CAWSTLEDRVTEAFF.

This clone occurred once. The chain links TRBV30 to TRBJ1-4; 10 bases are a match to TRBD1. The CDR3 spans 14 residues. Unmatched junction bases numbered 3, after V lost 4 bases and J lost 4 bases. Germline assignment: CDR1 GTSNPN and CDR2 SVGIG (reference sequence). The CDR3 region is CAWTRDRGNEKLFF. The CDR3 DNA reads TGTGCCTGGACCCGGGACAGGGGTAATGAAAAACTGTTTTTT.

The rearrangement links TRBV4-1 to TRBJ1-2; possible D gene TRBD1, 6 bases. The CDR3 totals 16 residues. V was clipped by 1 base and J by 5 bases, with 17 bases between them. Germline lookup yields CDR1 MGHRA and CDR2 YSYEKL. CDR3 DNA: TGCGCCAGCAGCCAAGGTTCCGGGGGGCGAGGGTATGGCTACACCTTC. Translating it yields CASSQGSGGRGYGYTF.

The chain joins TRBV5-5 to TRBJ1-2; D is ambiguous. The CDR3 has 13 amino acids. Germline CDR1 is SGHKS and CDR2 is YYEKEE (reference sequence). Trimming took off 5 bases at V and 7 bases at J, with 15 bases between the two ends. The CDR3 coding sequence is TGTGCCAGCAGTGCCACTCCAAGCGCTGGCTACACCTTC. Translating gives CASSATPSAGYTF. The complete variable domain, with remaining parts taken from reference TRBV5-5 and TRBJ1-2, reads DAGVTQSPTHLIKTRGQQVTLRCSPISGHKSVSWYQQVLGQGPQFIFQYYEKEERGRGNFPDRFSARQFPNYSSELNVNALLLGDSALYLCASSATPSAGYTFGSGTRLTVV.

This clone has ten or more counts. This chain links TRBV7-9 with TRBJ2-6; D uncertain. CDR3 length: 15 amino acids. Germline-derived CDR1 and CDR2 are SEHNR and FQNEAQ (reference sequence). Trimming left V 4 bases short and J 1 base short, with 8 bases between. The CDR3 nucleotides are TGTGCCAGCAGCTGGGCCCAGTCTGGGGCCAACGTCCTGACTTTC. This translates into CASSWAQSGANVLTF.

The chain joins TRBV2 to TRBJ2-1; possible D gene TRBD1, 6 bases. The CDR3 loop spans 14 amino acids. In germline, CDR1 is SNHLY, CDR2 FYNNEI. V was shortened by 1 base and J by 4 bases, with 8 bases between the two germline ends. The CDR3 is CASSEGTGYNEQFF. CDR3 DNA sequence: TGTGCCAGCAGTGAAGGAACAGGGTACAATGAGCAGTTCTTC.

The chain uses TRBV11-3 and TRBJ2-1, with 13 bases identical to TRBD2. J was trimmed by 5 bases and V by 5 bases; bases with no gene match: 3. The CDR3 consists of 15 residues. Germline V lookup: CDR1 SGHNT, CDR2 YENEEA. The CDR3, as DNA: TGTGCCAGCAGCCGGACTAGCGGGGGAAACAATGAGCAGTTCTTC. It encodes CASSRTSGGNNEQFF. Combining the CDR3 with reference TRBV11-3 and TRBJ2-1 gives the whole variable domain EAGVVQSPRYKIIEKKQPVAFWCNPISGHNTLYWYLQNLGQGPELLIRYENEEAVDDSQLPKDRFSAERLKGVDSTLKIQPAELGDSAVYLCASSRTSGGNNEQFFGPGTRLTVL.

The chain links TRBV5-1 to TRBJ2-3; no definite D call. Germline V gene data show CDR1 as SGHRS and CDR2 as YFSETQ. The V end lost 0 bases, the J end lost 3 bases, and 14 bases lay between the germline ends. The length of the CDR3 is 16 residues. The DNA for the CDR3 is TGCGCCAGCAGCTTGGGGGCTCCATTTGGGACAGATACGCAGTATTTT. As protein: CASSLGAPFGTDTQYF.

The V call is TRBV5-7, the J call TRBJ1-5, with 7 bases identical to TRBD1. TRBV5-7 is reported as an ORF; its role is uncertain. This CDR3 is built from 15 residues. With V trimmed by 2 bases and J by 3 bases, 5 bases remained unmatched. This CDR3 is CASSFGGGSNQPQHF. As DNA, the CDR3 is TGTGCCAGCAGCTTTGGAGGGGGCTCCAATCAGCCCCAGCATTTT.

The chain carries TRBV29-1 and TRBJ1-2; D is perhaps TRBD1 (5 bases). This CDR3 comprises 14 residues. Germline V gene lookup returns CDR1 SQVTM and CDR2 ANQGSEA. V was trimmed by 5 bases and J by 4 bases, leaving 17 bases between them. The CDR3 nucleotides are TGCAGCGTTCAGTGGGGGGGGAAGGCCTATGGCTACACCTTC. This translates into CSVQWGGKAYGYTF.

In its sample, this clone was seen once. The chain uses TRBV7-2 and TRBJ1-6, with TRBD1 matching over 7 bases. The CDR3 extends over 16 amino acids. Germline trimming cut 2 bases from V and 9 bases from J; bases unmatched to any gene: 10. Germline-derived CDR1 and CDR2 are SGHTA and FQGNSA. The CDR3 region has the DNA TGTGCCAGCAGCTTAAATTTCCCCAGGGGGATTTCACCCCTCCACTTT. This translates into CASSLNFPRGISPLHF.

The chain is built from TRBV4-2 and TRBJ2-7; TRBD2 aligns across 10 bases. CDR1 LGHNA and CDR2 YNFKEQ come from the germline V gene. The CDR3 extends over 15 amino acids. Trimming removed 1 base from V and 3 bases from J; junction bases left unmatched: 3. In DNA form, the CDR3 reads TGTGCCAGCAGCCAAGGTGTAGCGGGGGGCTACGAGCAGTACTTC. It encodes CASSQGVAGGYEQYF.